A single sample gave rise to the 22 T cell receptor beta chains below, sequenced in a study of CD4 T cells in relation to SARS-CoV-2 and coronaviruses (dated by TCRdb to the early 2020s). These TCRs are of unknown antigen specificity. Library prep was done by the immunoSEQ multiplex PCR assay. TCRdb's version of the immuneACCESS table is confined to in-frame rearrangements and falls short of the full clone set. An unresolved V gene accounts for under half of the shortfall where checked; the remainder is of unknown origin. The sample table lists about 22,000 clones, around 68% of them with a count of one. Together, the top ten hold around 19% of the sample. CD4+ T cells from unexposed donors were collected before the COVID-19 pandemic (2011-2018). After less than 13 days of culture, CD4+ T cells were isolated with the EasySep CD4+ T cell isolation kit. The sample comprised CD4+ T cells from PBMCs, cultured in vitro. The receptors come from a human donor in good health.

The V and J genes are TRBV29-1 and TRBJ2-3, with 12 bases matching TRBD2. CDR3 length: 15 amino acids. After removal of 3 bases from V and 2 bases from J, the junction contained 3 bases not matched to a gene. In germline, CDR1 is SQVTM, CDR2 ANQGSEA. CDR3 residues: CSVDASGRATDTQYF. The CDR3, as DNA: TGCAGCGTTGACGCTAGCGGGAGGGCCACAGATACGCAGTATTTT.

V is TRBV5-1 and J is TRBJ2-3; 8 positions agree with TRBD2. The ends lost 0 bases at V and 1 base at J; junction bases unmatched: 4. The V gene's germline CDR1 is SGHRS and CDR2 YFSETQ. The CDR3 loop spans 16 amino acids. This CDR3 is CASSLAPAGGTDTQYF. The CDR3 bases are TGCGCCAGCAGCTTGGCCCCAGCGGGGGGCACAGATACGCAGTATTTT.

This clone was seen a handful of times. This chain connects TRBV5-6 to TRBJ2-7; possible D gene TRBD2, 5 bases. The CDR3 contains 15 residues. The V gene's germline CDR1 is SGHDT and CDR2 YYEEEE. The V end lost 2 bases, the J end lost 7 bases, and 19 bases lay between the germline ends. The CDR3 nucleotides read TGTGCCAGCAGCTTCTTGTATCGGACTCCGGCGGAGCAGTACTTC. Protein sequence: CASSFLYRTPAEQYF.

This clone was detected only a few times. The chain employs TRBV9 and TRBJ2-7; 7 nucleotides match TRBD2. From germline, CDR1 is SGDLS and CDR2 YYNGEE. This CDR3 spans 15 amino acids. After removal of 3 bases from V and 1 base from J, the junction contained 7 bases not matched to a gene. In DNA, the CDR3 is TGTGCCAGCAGCGGCGGACTAGGCTCATCCTACGAGCAGTACTTC. Translation: CASSGGLGSSYEQYF.

The V and J genes are TRBV5-4 and TRBJ2-7; 10 positions agree with TRBD1. Germline values: CDR1 SGHNT, CDR2 YYREEE (reference sequence). Germline trimming cut 4 bases from V and 6 bases from J; bases unmatched to any gene: 7. The CDR3 runs 14 residues. CDR3 DNA sequence: TGTGCCAGCAGCCTGGACAGGGGGTTAATCGAGCAGTACTTC. It specifies CASSLDRGLIEQYF.

In its sample, this clone was seen a few times. This CDR3 is CASSQVSSVAGELFF. CDR3 nucleotides: TGCGCCAGCAGCCAAGTGTCTAGTGTCGCCGGGGAGCTGTTTTTT. This chain links TRBV4-3 with TRBJ2-2; D gene ambiguous. Germline lookup yields CDR1 LGHNA and CDR2 YSLEER. The CDR3 is made up of 15 amino acids. Trimming left V 1 base short and J 6 bases short, with 12 bases between.

This chain connects TRBV29-1 to TRBJ2-3; D is uncertain. V was cut by 4 bases and J by 6 bases, with 11 bases left in between. The germline V gene has CDR1 SQVTM and CDR2 ANQGSEA. This CDR3 spans 12 amino acids. For the CDR3, the DNA is TGCAGCGTTGCTCCTGGCAGTGATACGCAGTATTTT. Protein product: CSVAPGSDTQYF.

This clone was observed a handful of times. This chain connects TRBV3-1 (or the pseudogene TRBV3-2) to TRBJ2-1; 14 bases are a match to TRBD2. The CDR3 length is 17 residues. Germline V gene data show CDR1 as LGHDT and CDR2 as YNNKEL (reference sequence). V dropped 3 bases and J dropped 10; count of bases not matched to a gene: 11. CDR3 DNA sequence: TGTGCCAGCAGCCATTCGGGGAGACTAGCGGGAGGGGGCGAGCAGTTCTTC. Encoded protein: CASSHSGRLAGGGEQFF.

The chain links TRBV9 to TRBJ2-5; 8 bases fit TRBD1. The V gene end was trimmed by 2 bases and the J gene end by 4 bases; junction bases not matched to a gene: 4. Germline CDR1 and CDR2: SGDLS and YYNGEE. CDR3 length: 14 residues. In nucleotides, the CDR3 is TGTGCCAGCAGCGTGCCAGGGGGCCCAGAGACCCAGTACTTC. Protein product: CASSVPGGPETQYF.

CDR3 DNA sequence: TGTGCCTGGAGTGTTTTGCAGGGAAAAGCTTTCTTT. Translating it yields CAWSVLQGKAFF. This chain connects TRBV30 to TRBJ1-1; perhaps TRBD1 as D (5 bases). Germline V gives CDR1 GTSNPN, CDR2 SVGIG (reference sequence). This CDR3 has 12 residues. The V end was cut by 0 bases, the J end by 9 bases, with 11 bases between.

The chain employs TRBV5-1 and TRBJ1-2, with a tentative D call TRBD1 (6 bases). The CDR3 extends over 15 amino acids. Germline V lookup: CDR1 SGHRS, CDR2 YFSETQ. V was pared by 0 bases and J by 6 bases, with 15 bases between. The CDR3 coding sequence is TGCGCCAGCAGCTTGGTTCAGGGGCTGGTTGATGGCTACACCTTC. It yields the protein CASSLVQGLVDGYTF.

In this sample, this clone turned up a few times. J is TRBJ2-3 and V is TRBV7-9; 11 bases line up with TRBD1. The length of the CDR3 is 15 residues. The germline gives CDR1 SEHNR, CDR2 FQNEAQ (reference sequence). The V gene end was trimmed by 6 bases and the J gene end by 4 bases; junction bases not matched to a gene: 6. CDR3 protein: CASRPDRGLPDTQYF. In DNA, the CDR3 is TGTGCCAGCAGACCGGACAGGGGGCTACCAGATACGCAGTATTTT.

J is TRBJ2-7 and V is TRBV2, with 7 bases lining up with TRBD2. Germline V gene lookup returns CDR1 SNHLY and CDR2 FYNNEI. There are 15 residues in the CDR3. J gave up 4 bases and V 6 bases, and 12 bases lay outside the gene matches. The CDR3 DNA reads as TGTGCCAGCAGCGCCCTGGTGGGGGGGGATTACGAGCAGTACTTC. Translating gives CASSALVGGDYEQYF.

This clone occurred a few times. This chain uses TRBV5-4 with TRBJ1-6, with TRBD1 matching over 7 bases. The CDR3 covers 16 residues. Germline V CDR1 and CDR2: SGHNT, YYREEE (reference sequence). V lost 4 bases and J lost 6; bases outside the gene matches: 10. CDR3 bases: TGTGCCAGCAGCCAAAGTCCCGGGACAGCTAATTCACCCCTCCACTTT. This translates into CASSQSPGTANSPLHF.

The chain recombines TRBV7-9 with TRBJ2-1; 12 bases are shared with TRBD2. The CDR3 spans 19 residues. J lost 5 bases, V lost 1 base, and 12 bases had no gene match. Germline assignment: CDR1 SEHNR and CDR2 FQNEAQ (reference sequence). CDR3 sequence (DNA): TGTGCCAGCAGCTTAGGGGCTAGCGGGAGGGCCCCGTTTCACAATGAGCAGTTCTTC. Translating it yields CASSLGASGRAPFHNEQFF.

This clone turned up a few times. The V gene is TRBV5-4, the J gene TRBJ2-5, with 7 bases identical to TRBD2. The length of the CDR3 is 15 residues. The V gene end was trimmed by 4 bases and the J gene end by 4 bases; junction bases not matched to a gene: 10. CDR1 and CDR2 from the germline V gene are SGHNT and YYREEE (reference sequence). The CDR3 coding sequence is TGTGCCAGCAGCAATCACCTTGCGGGAGTAGAGACCCAGTACTTC. The encoded protein is CASSNHLAGVETQYF.

V and J are TRBV6-2 or TRBV6-3 and TRBJ1-1; D not resolved. The V and J ends lost 0 bases and 8 bases respectively, with 13 bases between them. Germline lookup yields CDR1 MNHEY and CDR2 SVGEGT. This CDR3 region has 14 residues. The CDR3 coding sequence is TGTGCCAGCAGTTACTCTTTCCCCCTCAGGGAAGCTTTCTTT. It codes for CASSYSFPLREAFF.

The rearrangement links TRBV19 to TRBJ1-5; D gene uncertain. Germline lookup yields CDR1 LNHDA and CDR2 SQIVND (reference sequence). The CDR3 contains 12 residues. V dropped 6 bases and J dropped 5 bases, with 8 bases sitting between them. The CDR3 bases are TGTGCCAGTAGAGCCAGAGATCAGCCCCAGCATTTT. Encoded protein: CASRARDQPQHF.

The chain has TRBV2 and TRBJ2-3, with TRBD2 as a possible D gene (7 bases). The germline CDR1 and CDR2 sequences are SNHLY and FYNNEI. CDR3 length equals 16 residues. Between the trimmed V and J ends, which lost 8 bases and 4 bases, there was a span of 22 bases. The CDR3 bases are TGTGCCAGCCGACCCGGGGGGCTACCGGACCCAGATACGCAGTATTTT. This codes for CASRPGGLPDPDTQYF.

The chain carries TRBV12-3 or TRBV12-4 and TRBJ1-4; D is unclear. The CDR3 has 12 residues. The V end lost 3 bases, the J end lost 6 bases, and 5 bases lay between the germline ends. The CDR3 region is CASSLSDEKLFF. In DNA form, the CDR3 reads TGTGCCAGCAGTTTGTCAGATGAAAAACTGTTTTTT.

The V gene is TRBV27, the J gene TRBJ2-7, with a possible D match to TRBD2 (5 bases). Trimming stripped 10 bases from V and 2 bases from J, with 12 bases between. Looked up from germline, CDR1 is MNHEY and CDR2 is SMNVEV (reference sequence). The CDR3 contains 12 residues. CDR3 bases: TGTGCCAATTTTGGAGGACCCTACGAGCAGTACTTC. As protein: CANFGGPYEQYF.

There are a few counts of this clone. The V gene is TRBV3-1 (or the pseudogene TRBV3-2), the J gene TRBJ1-2; a weak D match, TRBD1 (5 bases). The CDR3 contains 13 residues. The V gene's germline CDR1 is LGHDT and CDR2 YNNKEL (reference sequence). Trimming removed 1 base at V and 6 bases at J, with 9 bases between. For the CDR3, the DNA is TGTGCCAGCAGCCAAGTAGGGGCCGATGGCTACACCTTC. This encodes CASSQVGADGYTF.